This T cell receptor (beta chain) was profiled in a study of shared clonotypes between healthy human individuals. Study-wide results and limits: Across subsets, estimated richness was generally greater for naive than for memory populations. Clonotype sharing among the donors was expected to vary with sequencing depth. Non-shared clonotypes were found to have lower generation probabilities than the clonotypes that were shared by all four of the sorted-subset donors.

Only in-frame clones appear in the TCRdb table, and some are missing; sequencing was by immunoSEQ multiplex PCR. Among around 2,000,000 clones, 95% were seen once, and the ten largest hold more than 0.1%. All donors were healthy HIV-negative adults lacking recent acute infections or vaccinations. This clone has a single count. Its target is unknown. The CDR3 covers 13 residues. From germline, CDR1 is KGHSH and CDR2 LQKENI. V gave up 3 bases and J gave up 3 bases, with 5 bases separating them. The rearrangement uses TRBV18 and TRBJ2-2; unclear D gene. Specimen: naive CD4+ T cells sorted from blood. Subset defined: CD45RA+ positively selected. The TCR comes from a man in his late teens or twenties in good health. The CDR3 sequence: CASSPTDTGELFF. The DNA of the CDR3 is TGTGCCAGCTCACCCACAGACACCGGGGAGCTGTTTTTT.